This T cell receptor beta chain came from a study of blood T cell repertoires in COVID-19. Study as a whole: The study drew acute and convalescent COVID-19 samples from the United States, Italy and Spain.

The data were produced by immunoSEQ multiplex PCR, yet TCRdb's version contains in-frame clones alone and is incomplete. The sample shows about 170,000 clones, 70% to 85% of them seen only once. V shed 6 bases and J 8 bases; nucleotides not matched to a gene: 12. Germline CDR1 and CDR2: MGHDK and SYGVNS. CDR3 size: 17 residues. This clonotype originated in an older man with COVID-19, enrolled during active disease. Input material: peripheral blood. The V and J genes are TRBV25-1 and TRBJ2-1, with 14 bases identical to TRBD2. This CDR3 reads CASSVTAGTSGGYEQFF. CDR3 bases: TGTGCCAGCAGCGTTACGGCCGGGACTAGCGGGGGTTATGAGCAGTTCTTC.